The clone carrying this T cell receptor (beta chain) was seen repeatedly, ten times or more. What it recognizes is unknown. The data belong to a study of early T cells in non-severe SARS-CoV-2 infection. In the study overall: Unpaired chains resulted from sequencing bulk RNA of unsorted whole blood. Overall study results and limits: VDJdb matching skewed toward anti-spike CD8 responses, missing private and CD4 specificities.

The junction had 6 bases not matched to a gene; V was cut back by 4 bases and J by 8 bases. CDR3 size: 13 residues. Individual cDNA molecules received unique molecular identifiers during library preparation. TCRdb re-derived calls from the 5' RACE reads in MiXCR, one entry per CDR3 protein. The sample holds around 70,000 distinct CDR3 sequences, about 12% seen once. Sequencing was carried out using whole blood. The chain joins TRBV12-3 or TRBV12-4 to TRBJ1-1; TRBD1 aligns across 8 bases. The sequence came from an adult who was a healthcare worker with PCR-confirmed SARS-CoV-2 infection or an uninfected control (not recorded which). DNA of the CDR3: TGTGCCAGCAGTTCGGACAGGGTCTACGAAGCTTTCTTT. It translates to CASSSDRVYEAFF.